These 8 T cell receptor beta chains originate from one sample sequenced in a study of response to subunit inactivated influenza vaccine. TCRdb redid the calling of the RT-PCR reads with MiXCR, one entry per CDR3 protein. The data hold about 520,000 distinct CDR3 sequences, with 25% observed a single time. The sequenced sample was CD4+ T cells sorted from PBMCs, obtained more than 4 days after vaccination. These receptor sequences come from a man aged 50 or older who received an inactivated influenza vaccine.

The chain combines TRBV5-1 with TRBJ2-2; D may match TRBD1 or TRBD2 (6 bases each). Germline-derived CDR1 and CDR2 are SGHRS and YFSETQ. The length of the CDR3 is 17 residues. V lost 2 bases to trimming and J lost 1 base, with 15 bases between them. The CDR3 sequence: CASSLFGGLVNTGELFF. CDR3 nucleotides: TGCGCCAGCAGCTTATTCGGGGGCCTTGTGAACACCGGGGAGCTGTTTTTT.

CDR3 sequence (DNA): TGTGCCAGCAGTTTTTCCCCGCTCCGGGGGGGCCCCTACGAGCAGTACTTC. Protein product: CASSFSPLRGGPYEQYF. The chain uses TRBV12-3 or TRBV12-4 and TRBJ2-7; 8 bases agree with TRBD2. The CDR3 consists of 17 residues. Unmatched junction bases numbered 12, after V lost 3 bases and J lost 2 bases.

This chain links TRBV4-2 with TRBJ2-7; TRBD1 matches at 8 bases. With V trimmed by 1 base and J by 3 bases, 14 bases remained unmatched. The CDR3 is made up of 18 amino acids. Per the germline V gene, CDR1 is LGHNA and CDR2 is YNFKEQ. The CDR3 DNA reads as TGTGCCAGCAGCCAAGTGGCAGGGGGCGCAGGGCCGAACTACGAGCAGTACTTC. Its translation is CASSQVAGGAGPNYEQYF.

V gene TRBV6-2 or TRBV6-3 combines with J gene TRBJ2-2, with unresolved D. Between the trimmed V and J ends, which lost 2 bases and 7 bases, there was a span of 5 bases. The V gene's germline CDR1 is MNHEY and CDR2 SVGEGT. This CDR3 has 12 amino acids. The CDR3 coding sequence is TGTGCCAGCAGTTACCGGTACGGGGAGCTGTTTTTT. Translating gives CASSYRYGELFF.

The genes are TRBV7-9 and TRBJ2-2; 9 nucleotides line up with TRBD2. The CDR3 is 14 residues long. Germline V gives CDR1 SEHNR, CDR2 FQNEAQ (reference sequence). Trimming removed 7 bases from V and 5 bases from J; junction bases left unmatched: 5. The chain's CDR3 is CASMTSGLTGELFF. CDR3 DNA sequence: TGTGCCAGCATGACTAGCGGACTAACCGGGGAGCTGTTTTTT.

This clonotype was counted between two and nine times. The rearrangement joins TRBV30 to TRBJ2-1, with a tentative D call TRBD2 (5 bases). Trimming left V 4 bases short and J 6 bases short, with 16 bases between. This CDR3 spans 14 amino acids. CDR1 is GTSNPN, CDR2 SVGIG, per germline (reference sequence). CDR3 nucleotide sequence: TGTGCCTGGACCCAGTCGGGGTTTAGCAATGAGCAGTTCTTC. Its protein is CAWTQSGFSNEQFF.

This chain links TRBV7-9 with TRBJ2-2; D is perhaps TRBD2 (6 bases). The CDR3 has 13 amino acids. Germline values: CDR1 SEHNR, CDR2 FQNEAQ (reference sequence). V shed 4 bases and J shed 6 bases, with 9 bases lying between them. The CDR3 bases are TGTGCCAGCAGCTCCTGGGAGGCCGGGGAGCTGTTTTTT. Protein: CASSSWEAGELFF.

This chain links TRBV5-1 with TRBJ2-2; D possibly corresponds to TRBD2 (5 bases). Trimming cost V 3 bases and J 4 bases, with 19 bases left between them. The V gene's germline CDR1 is SGHRS and CDR2 YFSETQ. The length of the CDR3 is 17 residues. The CDR3 loop reads CASSSTRGSLATGELFF. As DNA, the CDR3 is TGCGCCAGCAGCTCCACCCGGGGTAGCTTGGCCACCGGGGAGCTGTTTTTT.